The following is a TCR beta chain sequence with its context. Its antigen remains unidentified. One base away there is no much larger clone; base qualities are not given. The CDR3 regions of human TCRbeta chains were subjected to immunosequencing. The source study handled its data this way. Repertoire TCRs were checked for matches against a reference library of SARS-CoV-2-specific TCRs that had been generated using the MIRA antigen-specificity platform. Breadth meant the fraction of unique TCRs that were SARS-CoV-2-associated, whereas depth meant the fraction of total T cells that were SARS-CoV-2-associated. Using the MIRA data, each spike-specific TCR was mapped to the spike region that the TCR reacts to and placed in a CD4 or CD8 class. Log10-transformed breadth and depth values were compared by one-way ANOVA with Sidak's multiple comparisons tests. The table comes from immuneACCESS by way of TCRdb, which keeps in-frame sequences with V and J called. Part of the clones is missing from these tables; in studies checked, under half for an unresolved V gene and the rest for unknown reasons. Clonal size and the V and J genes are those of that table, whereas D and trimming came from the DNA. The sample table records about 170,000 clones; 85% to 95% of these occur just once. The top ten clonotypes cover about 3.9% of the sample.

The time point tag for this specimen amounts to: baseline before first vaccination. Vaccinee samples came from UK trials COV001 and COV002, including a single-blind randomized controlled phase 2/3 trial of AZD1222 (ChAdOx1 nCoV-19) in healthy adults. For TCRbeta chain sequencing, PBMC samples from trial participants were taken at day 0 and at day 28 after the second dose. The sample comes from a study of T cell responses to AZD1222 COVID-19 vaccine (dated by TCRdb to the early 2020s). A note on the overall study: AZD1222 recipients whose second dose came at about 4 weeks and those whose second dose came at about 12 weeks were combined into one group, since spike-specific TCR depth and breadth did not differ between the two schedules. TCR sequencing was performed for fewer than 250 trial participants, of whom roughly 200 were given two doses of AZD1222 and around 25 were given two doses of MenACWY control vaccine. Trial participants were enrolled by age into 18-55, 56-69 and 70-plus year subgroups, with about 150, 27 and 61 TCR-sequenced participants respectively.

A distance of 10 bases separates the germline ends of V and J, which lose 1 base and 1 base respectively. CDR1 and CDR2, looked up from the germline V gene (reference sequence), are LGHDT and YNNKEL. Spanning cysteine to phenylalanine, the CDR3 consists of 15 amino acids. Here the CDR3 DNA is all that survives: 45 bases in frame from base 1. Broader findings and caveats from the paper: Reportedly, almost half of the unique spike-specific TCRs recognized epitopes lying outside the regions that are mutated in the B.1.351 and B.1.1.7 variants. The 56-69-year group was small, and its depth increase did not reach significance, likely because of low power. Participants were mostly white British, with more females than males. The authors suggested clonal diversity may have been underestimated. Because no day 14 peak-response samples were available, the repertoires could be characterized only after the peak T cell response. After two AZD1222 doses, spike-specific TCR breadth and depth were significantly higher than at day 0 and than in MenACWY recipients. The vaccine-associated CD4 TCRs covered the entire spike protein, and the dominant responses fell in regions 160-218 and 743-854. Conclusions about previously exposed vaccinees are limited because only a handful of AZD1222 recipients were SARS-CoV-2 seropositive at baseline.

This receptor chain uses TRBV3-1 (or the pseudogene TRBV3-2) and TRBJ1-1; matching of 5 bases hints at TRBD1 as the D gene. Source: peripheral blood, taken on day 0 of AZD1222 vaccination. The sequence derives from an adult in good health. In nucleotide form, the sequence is TGTGCCAGCAGCCAAGCCGGGGCAGCGAACACTGAAGCTTTCTTT. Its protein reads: CASSQAGAANTEAFF.